Listed below are T cell receptor beta chains from one sample, sequenced in a study of T and B cells in COVID-19 patients. TCRdb fed the multiplex PCR reads into MiXCR, producing one record per CDR3 protein. The sample has more than 4,500 distinct CDR3 sequences, about 25% seen once; the top ten hold 5.4%. The sequenced sample consisted of blood. These receptor sequences come from a human donor with active COVID-19. Both conserved end residues are part of each CDR3. A D gene is named only where the DNA matches it firmly. Clone size is not always given. Where it is, it says once, few, many or a class for expanded clones.

>TRBV6-5|TRBJ2-5|TRBD2|once
TGTGCCAGCAGAGGACTAGCGGGAGGACGGGGAGAGACCCAGTACTTC
CASRGLAGGRGETQYF
>TRBV14|TRBJ1-2|.|.
TGTGCCAGCAGCCAGCCCGGGGGGGCCGCGAACTATGGCTACACCTTC
CASSQPGGAANYGYTF
>TRBV28|TRBJ2-1|.|few
TGTGCCAGCAGTTTAGCGGGGGCCCGAGGTGAGCAGTTCTTC
CASSLAGARGEQFF
>TRBV7-6|TRBJ1-6|.|medium-sized
TGTGCCAGCAGCTTAGATCGTACGGGGTCACCCCTCCACTTT
CASSLDRTGSPLHF
>TRBV7-2|TRBJ2-6|TRBD1|few
TGTGCCAGCAGCACTACGCTGGGGACAGGGGGAGGTGGGGCCAACGTCCTGACTTTC
CASSTTLGTGGGGANVLTF
>TRBV11-2|TRBJ2-4|.|.
TGTGCCAGCAGCTTAGGGACGGGCGCCCTTATTCAGTACTTC
CASSLGTGALIQYF
>TRBV4-3|TRBJ1-5|.|.
TGCGCCAGCAGCCAAGATGGGCAGGGCACCAATCAGCCCCAGCATTTT
CASSQDGQGTNQPQHF
>TRBV12-3/TRBV12-4|TRBJ1-5|.|few
TGTGCCAGCAGTTTAGCGGGCGGTAGCAATCAGCCCCAGCATTTT
CASSLAGGSNQPQHF
>TRBV4-3|TRBJ2-7|.|.
TGCGCCAGCAGCCAAGCAGAGATGGGAGGTGGGACCCCCTACGAGCAGTACTTC
CASSQAEMGGGTPYEQYF
>TRBV20-1|TRBJ2-2|.|few
TGCAGTGCTAGAGGGACAGCGAACACCGGGGAGCTGTTTTTT
CSARGTANTGELFF
>TRBV6-5|TRBJ1-6|.|medium-sized
TGTGCCAGCAGTTATAGTAATCGGAATTCACCCCTCCACTTT
CASSYSNRNSPLHF
>TRBV27|TRBJ2-1|TRBD1|medium-sized
TGTGCCAGCAGTAGGGACAGGGCCGTCAATGAGCAGTTCTTC
CASSRDRAVNEQFF
>TRBV12-3/TRBV12-4|TRBJ1-6|.|.
TGTGCCAGCAGGCCCGACAGTCATAATTCACCCCTCCACTTT
CASRPDSHNSPLHF
>TRBV7-2|TRBJ2-3|.|few
TGTGCCAGCAGCTTAGCAGGGAGCACAGATACGCAGTATTTT
CASSLAGSTDTQYF
>TRBV24-1|TRBJ2-1|TRBD1|.
TGTGCCACCAGTGAGAAAACAGGGGGAAGCTCCTACAATGAGCAGTTCTTC
CATSEKTGGSSYNEQFF
>TRBV29-1|TRBJ2-1|.|large
TGCAGCGGAACTGAGAGGCAGGGTCGTAATGAGCAGTTCTTC
CSGTERQGRNEQFF
>TRBV5-6|TRBJ2-3|TRBD1|.
TGTGCCAGCAGCTTCGGAACAGGGGCAGGGGTGGCAGATACGCAGTATTTT
CASSFGTGAGVADTQYF
>TRBV5-6|TRBJ2-5|TRBD2|.
TGTGCCAGCAGCTGGGGACTAGCGGGAGGGCCGCGGGAGACCCAGTACTTC
CASSWGLAGGPRETQYF
>TRBV7-2|TRBJ2-1|.|.
TGTGCCAGCAGCTCATACTGGACCGCCAATGAGCAGTTCTTC
CASSSYWTANEQFF
>TRBV19|TRBJ2-3|.|medium-sized
TGTGCCAGTAGTATAGGGCCACAGCCGAACACAGATACGCAGTATTTT
CASSIGPQPNTDTQYF
>TRBV19|TRBJ2-3|.|medium-sized
TGTGCCAGTAGTATGACGAAGGCTCGACGCACAGATACGCAGTATTTT
CASSMTKARRTDTQYF
>TRBV7-9|TRBJ1-6|.|.
TGTGCCAGCAGCCCGAACGGAAGCAATTCACCCCTCCACTTT
CASSPNGSNSPLHF
>TRBV28|TRBJ2-7|.|few
TGTGCCAGCAGATCCGCAGGGGTAGGGGACGAGCAGTACTTC
CASRSAGVGDEQYF
>TRBV6-4|TRBJ2-4|.|.
TGTGCCAGCAGTGACTCCAAGGGAAACATTCAGTACTTC
CASSDSKGNIQYF
>TRBV6-1|TRBJ1-5|TRBD1|few
TGTGCCAGCAGTAAGGACAGGGTGGCCACGATATACAATCAGCCCCAGCATTTT
CASSKDRVATIYNQPQHF
>TRBV20-1|TRBJ2-5|.|few
TGCAGTCCTTCCTCGAGAAGGGAGACCCAGTACTTC
CSPSSRRETQYF
>TRBV14|TRBJ1-4|.|.
TGTGCCAGCAGCCAAGCCTCAGGGTATTACGGGGAAAAACTGTTTTTT
CASSQASGYYGEKLFF
>TRBV20-1|TRBJ2-2|.|few
TGCAGTGCTAGGTTGAGGCTAGGGGAGCTGTTTTTT
CSARLRLGELFF
>TRBV18|TRBJ1-3|.|few
TGTGCCAGCTCACCGGGGCTAGAGACGGTGGTCTCTGGAAACACCATATATTTT
CASSPGLETVVSGNTIYF
>TRBV10-3|TRBJ2-5|TRBD1|.
TGTGCCATCAGTTTTGACAGGGGAGAGACCCAGTACTTC
CAISFDRGETQYF
>TRBV18|TRBJ1-2|TRBD1|.
TGTGCCAGCTCACAGGACAGGGCGGTCTATGGCTACACCTTC
CASSQDRAVYGYTF